Following are 25 T cell receptor beta chains from one sample sequenced in a study of spatial heterogeneity in lung cancer. Via MiXCR, TCRdb re-called the 5' RACE reads, giving one row per CDR3 protein. The sample lists under 75,000 distinct CDR3 sequences, 8% to 9% occurring once. Time point here: blood at routine non-recurrence follow-up after resection. Source: PBMCs, taken at follow-up. The source is a female donor with early-stage non-small cell lung cancer.

This clonotype has a handful of counts. This chain uses TRBV29-1 with TRBJ2-7; 8 nucleotides match TRBD1. V shed 7 bases and J 6 bases; nucleotides not matched to a gene: 8. The CDR3 extends over 12 amino acids. Germline CDR1 reads SQVTM; CDR2 reads ANQGSEA. CDR3 sequence reads: CSARTGKVEQYF. DNA of the CDR3: TGCAGCGCCCGGACAGGGAAGGTCGAGCAGTACTTC.

This clonotype was counted between two and nine times. The chain links TRBV7-9 to TRBJ1-3, with D hard to call. CDR1 is SEHNR and CDR2 is FQNEAQ in the germline V gene (reference sequence). The length of the CDR3 is 14 residues. The V end lost 3 bases, the J end lost 0 bases, and 6 bases lay between the germline ends. CDR3 DNA sequence: TGTGCCAGCAGCTTGGAAAACTCTGGAAACACCATATATTTT. Translation gives CASSLENSGNTIYF.

The sample holds many counts of this clonotype. The V call is TRBV12-3 or TRBV12-4, the J call TRBJ2-1; TRBD2 aligns across 9 bases. The junction had 4 bases not matched to a gene; V was cut back by 1 base and J by 9 bases. This CDR3 comprises 14 residues. The CDR3 loop reads CASSLGTSDGEQFF. The DNA of the CDR3 is TGTGCCAGCAGTTTAGGGACTAGCGACGGTGAGCAGTTCTTC.

This clonotype was seen only a few times. Relative to the germline gene, one junction end is altered; a read error may explain this. The chain recombines TRBV7-9 with TRBJ2-2; D not resolved. CDR1 and CDR2 from the germline V gene are SEHNR and FQNEAQ (reference sequence). The CDR3 sequence is 13 residues long. CDR3 loop: CASSFGFTEELFF. The CDR3 DNA sequence: TGTGCCAGCAGCTTCGGATTCACCGAGGAGCTGTTTTTT.

This clonotype was seen many times. CDR3 sequence reads: CSARDWGQPGYEQYF. The CDR3, as DNA: TGCAGTGCTAGAGATTGGGGCCAACCGGGGTACGAGCAGTACTTC. The chain uses TRBV20-1 and TRBJ2-7, with D perhaps being TRBD1 or TRBD2 (5 bases each). The CDR3 spans 15 residues. V lost 0 bases, J lost 4 bases, and 16 bases lay in between. Germline assignment: CDR1 DFQATT and CDR2 SNEGSKA (reference sequence).

This clonotype was picked up many times. The rearrangement joins TRBV29-1 to TRBJ2-2, with 8 bases fitting TRBD1. The ends lost 3 bases at V and 1 base at J; junction bases unmatched: 13. The CDR3 is made up of 18 amino acids. Germline assignment: CDR1 SQVTM and CDR2 ANQGSEA. CDR3 nucleotides: TGCAGCGTTGACCTGAAGGAGAGGACAGGGTGGAACACCGGGGAGCTGTTTTTT. Its protein is CSVDLKERTGWNTGELFF.

CDR3 DNA sequence: TGTGCCAGCAGTGAAAGGGGGAACACCGGGGAGCTGTTTTTT. This gives the protein CASSERGNTGELFF. V usage is TRBV2 and J usage is TRBJ2-2; possibly TRBD1 for D (5 bases). The CDR3 consists of 14 residues. V was clipped by 2 bases and J by 1 base, with 5 bases between them. Per germline, CDR1 SNHLY and CDR2 FYNNEI.

This clonotype was seen many times. The chain combines TRBV28 with TRBJ1-5; D is ambiguous. Trimming left V 3 bases short and J 9 bases short, with 9 bases between. The germline V gene encodes CDR1 MDHEN and CDR2 SYDVKM. The CDR3 runs to 12 residues. Here the CDR3 reads CASSLPRGPQHF. CDR3 nucleotide sequence: TGTGCCAGCAGTTTGCCCCGGGGGCCCCAGCATTTT.

This clonotype showed up many times. This chain connects TRBV3-1 to TRBJ2-7, with TRBD2 as a possible D gene (6 bases). Trimming took off 1 base at V and 7 bases at J, with 11 bases between the two ends. Germline CDR1 reads LGHDT; CDR2 reads YNNKEL (reference sequence). CDR3 size: 13 residues. CDR3 DNA: TGTGCCAGCAGCCAAGTCCATCGGGGGGAGCAGTACTTC. Protein sequence: CASSQVHRGEQYF.

This clonotype has a count of ten or more. The chain recombines TRBV20-1 with TRBJ2-2; D unresolved. Germline loops: CDR1 DFQATT, CDR2 SNEGSKA (reference sequence). The CDR3 length is 15 residues. Deletions cut 4 bases from V and 6 bases from J, with 18 bases between. CDR3 protein: CSANTGILGPGELFF. The CDR3 nucleotides are TGCAGTGCTAACACTGGGATACTGGGTCCCGGGGAGCTGTTTTTT.

This clonotype was recorded many times. CDR3 sequence (DNA): TGTGCCAGCAGTAGGCAGGGGGCATCGTACGAGCAGTACTTC. Protein sequence: CASSRQGASYEQYF. This chain links TRBV27 with TRBJ2-7; TRBD1 matches at 8 bases. Germline CDR1 and CDR2: MNHEY and SMNVEV (reference sequence). J was trimmed by 4 bases and V by 5 bases; bases with no gene match: 7. The CDR3 is 14 residues long.

This clonotype showed up just a few times. The V gene is TRBV11-2, the J gene TRBJ2-1, with 9 bases matching TRBD2. CDR3 size: 16 residues. V shed 5 bases and J 9 bases; nucleotides not matched to a gene: 14. Germline V gives CDR1 SGHAT, CDR2 FQNNGV. Here the CDR3 reads CASSRSLRGRAAEQFF. As DNA, the CDR3 is TGTGCCAGCAGCCGTAGTCTTCGCGGGAGGGCCGCTGAGCAGTTCTTC.

This clonotype appeared a few times. The chain is built from TRBV5-1 and TRBJ2-2; 7 bases are a match to TRBD1. The V segment lost 5 bases and the J segment 1 base; nucleotides outside the gene matches: 5. From germline, CDR1 is SGHRS and CDR2 YFSETQ. The CDR3 is made up of 15 amino acids. Written as DNA, the CDR3 is TGCGCCAGCAGAGGGGGCATATTGAACACCGGGGAGCTGTTTTTT. It specifies CASRGGILNTGELFF.

This clonotype was picked up many times. This chain links TRBV7-2 with TRBJ2-1; TRBD2 matches at 7 bases. This CDR3 has 13 residues. V shed 3 bases, J shed 7 bases, and the junction held 3 bases outside the gene matches. The germline V gene encodes CDR1 SGHTA and CDR2 FQGNSA. Here the CDR3 DNA reads TGTGCCAGCAGCTTTGCGGGAGTGAATGAGCAGTTCTTC. Residues: CASSFAGVNEQFF. The full variable domain, with the rest looked up from reference TRBV7-2 and TRBJ2-1, is GAGVSQSPSNKVTEKGKDVELRCDPISGHTALYWYRQSLGQGLEFLIYFQGNSAPDKSGLPSDRFSAERTGGSVSTLTIQRTQQEDSAVYLCASSFAGVNEQFFGPGTRLTVL.

The chain combines TRBV6-5 with TRBJ2-2; 8 bases line up with TRBD1. The CDR3 extends over 15 amino acids. Germline loops: CDR1 MNHEY, CDR2 SVGAGI. Trimming took 5 bases from V and 5 from J; bases not matched to a gene: 7. In nucleotides, the CDR3 is TGTGCCAGCAGTCATTTGCAGGGGGCTACCGGGGAGCTGTTTTTT. It specifies CASSHLQGATGELFF.

This clonotype was picked up many times. The V and J genes are TRBV5-1 and TRBJ2-5, with 12 bases fitting TRBD2. Unmatched junction bases numbered 4, after V lost 2 bases and J lost 5 bases. The germline CDR1 and CDR2 sequences are SGHRS and YFSETQ. The CDR3 loop spans 15 amino acids. CDR3 sequence: CASSFLTSGSETQYF. The CDR3 DNA reads as TGCGCCAGCAGCTTCCTGACTAGCGGGAGTGAGACCCAGTACTTC.

The chain is built from TRBV7-3 and TRBJ1-1, with D perhaps matching TRBD1 (5 bases). The CDR3 consists of 15 residues. Trimming stripped 1 base from V and 4 bases from J, with 13 bases between. CDR1 SGHTA and CDR2 FQGTGA come from the germline V gene. The CDR3 protein is CASSLMAGITTEAFF. The CDR3 DNA reads TGTGCCAGCAGCTTAATGGCAGGGATTACCACTGAAGCTTTCTTT.

This clonotype was observed a handful of times. This sequence joins TRBV7-9 and TRBJ2-3; D call uncertain. There are 12 residues in the CDR3. Trimming left V 4 bases short and J 6 bases short, with 8 bases between. The germline CDR1 and CDR2 sequences are SEHNR and FQNEAQ (reference sequence). The CDR3 DNA follows: TGTGCCAGCAGCTGGGTTACGGATACGCAGTATTTT. It yields the protein CASSWVTDTQYF.

The CDR3 DNA is TGTGCCAGCAGCCCAACATCGGACTTTGAGACCCAGTACTTC. Translation gives CASSPTSDFETQYF. This chain links TRBV11-1 with TRBJ2-5; possibly TRBD2 for D (5 bases). CDR3 length equals 14 residues. V lost 5 bases and J 5 bases, leaving 15 bases between the germline ends. CDR1 and CDR2 from the germline V gene are SGHAT and FQDESV (reference sequence).

This clonotype has at least ten counts. The J gene is TRBJ1-2, the V gene TRBV3-1, with 7 bases fitting TRBD1. V lost 4 bases, J lost 4 bases, and 6 bases stayed unmatched. The CDR3 sequence is 14 residues long. CDR1 is LGHDT and CDR2 is YNNKEL in the germline V gene (reference sequence). DNA for the CDR3: TGTGCCAGCAGCCCCCTCGACAGGGCCTATGGCTACACCTTC. Protein sequence: CASSPLDRAYGYTF. Together with reference TRBV3-1 and TRBJ1-2, the CDR3 gives the full variable domain: DTAVSQTPKYLVTQMGNDKSIKCEQNLGHDTMYWYKQDSKKFLKIMFSYNNKELIINETVPNRFSPKSPDKAHLNLHINSLELGDSAVYFCASSPLDRAYGYTFGSGTRLTVV.

This chain links TRBV7-2 with TRBJ2-7; 11 positions agree with TRBD2. J lost 3 bases, V lost 6 bases, and 7 bases had no gene match. The CDR3 has 15 residues. The germline gives CDR1 SGHTA, CDR2 FQGNSA. In DNA, the CDR3 is TGTGCCAGCAGTAGTACTAGCGGGAGTATCTACGAGCAGTACTTC. Translation gives CASSSTSGSIYEQYF.

This clonotype came up many times. The chain employs TRBV6-2 or TRBV6-3 and TRBJ2-3; 13 nucleotides match TRBD2. Per the germline V gene, CDR1 is MNHEY and CDR2 is SVGEGT. J was trimmed by 5 bases and V by 2 bases; bases with no gene match: 13. The CDR3 runs 19 residues. CDR3 bases: TGTGCCAGCAGTTACCGCGGACTAGCGGGAGTCATGAGACAAGATACGCAGTATTTT. Translating gives CASSYRGLAGVMRQDTQYF.

Comment on this clonotype: With a much larger clone just one base away, this may be a read error. The chain carries TRBV28 and TRBJ2-1; unclear D gene. The better agreement between TRBJ2-7 and the DNA end casts doubt on the J call. This CDR3 comprises 14 residues. Germline-derived CDR1 and CDR2 are MDHEN and SYDVKM. CDR3 coding DNA: TGTGCCAGCAGTGGGGTCCACTCGTACAATGAGCAGTACTTC. Protein product: CASSGVHSYNEQYF.

The chain combines TRBV20-1 with TRBJ2-1; TRBD2 matches 11 bases. The CDR3 consists of 15 residues. Germline trimming cut 5 bases from V and 3 bases from J; bases unmatched to any gene: 6. Germline V lookup: CDR1 DFQATT, CDR2 SNEGSKA (reference sequence). The CDR3: CSASSGRINYNEQFF. CDR3 coding DNA: TGCAGTGCTTCTAGCGGGAGGATCAACTACAATGAGCAGTTCTTC.

In this sample, this clonotype turned up many times. J is TRBJ1-6 and V is TRBV19; D is possibly TRBD1 (6 bases). V lost 8 bases and J lost 3, with 11 bases in between. The CDR3 contains 14 residues. In germline, CDR1 is LNHDA, CDR2 SQIVND (reference sequence). The CDR3 loop reads CASRQESYNSPLHF. CDR3 DNA: TGTGCCAGTCGACAGGAGAGCTATAATTCACCCCTCCACTTT. Together with reference TRBV19 and TRBJ1-6, the CDR3 gives the full variable domain: DGGITQSPKYLFRKEGQNVTLSCEQNLNHDAMYWYRQDPGQGLRLIYYSQIVNDFQKGDIAEGYSVSREKKESFPLTVTSAQKNPTAFYLCASRQESYNSPLHFGNGTRLTVT.